This T cell receptor beta chain was retrieved from a study of blood T cell repertoires in COVID-19. Whole-study context: Spain, Italy and the United States supplied samples that represented acute and convalescent COVID-19. From T cells, B-cell-depleted T cells, or PBMCs came the material, which was cDNA or gDNA.

Original processing methods: It was from reference gene primer amplification that nucleated cell counts were estimated. The protocol was immunoSEQ multiplex PCR, while the TCRdb copy is restricted to in-frame clones and leaves out a portion. V and J calls and clone size follow that table, whereas D and trimming were derived from the DNA. The profile shows 55,000 or so clones, around 85% of them singletons. The CDR3 totals 16 residues. Germline V gene data show CDR1 as SGHRS and CDR2 as YFSETQ. After removal of 0 bases from V and 5 bases from J, the junction contained 6 bases not matched to a gene. The source of this sequence is a human donor in a cohort sampled during active COVID-19. The source material was peripheral blood. V and J are TRBV5-1 and TRBJ2-1; 9 nucleotides line up with TRBD2. The CDR3 spells CASSLGSGRGDNEQFF. In DNA, the CDR3 is TGCGCCAGCAGCTTGGGTAGCGGGAGAGGCGACAATGAGCAGTTCTTC. Full variable domain (rest looked up from reference TRBV5-1 and TRBJ2-1): KAGVTQTPRYLIKTRGQQVTLSCSPISGHRSVSWYQQTPGQGLQFLFEYFSETQRNKGNFPGRFSGRQFSNSRSEMNVSTLELGDSALYLCASSLGSGRGDNEQFFGPGTRLTVL.